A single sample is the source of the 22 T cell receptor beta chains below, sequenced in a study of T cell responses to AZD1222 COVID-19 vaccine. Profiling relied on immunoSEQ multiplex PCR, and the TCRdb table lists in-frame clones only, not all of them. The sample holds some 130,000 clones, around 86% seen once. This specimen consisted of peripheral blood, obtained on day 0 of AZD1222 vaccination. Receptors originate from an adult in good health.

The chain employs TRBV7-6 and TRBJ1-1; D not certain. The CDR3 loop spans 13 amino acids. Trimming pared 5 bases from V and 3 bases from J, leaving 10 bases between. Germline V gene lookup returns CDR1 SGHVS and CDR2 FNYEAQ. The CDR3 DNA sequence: TGTGCCAGCAGCCTTACGGATTACACTGAAGCTTTCTTT. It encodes CASSLTDYTEAFF.

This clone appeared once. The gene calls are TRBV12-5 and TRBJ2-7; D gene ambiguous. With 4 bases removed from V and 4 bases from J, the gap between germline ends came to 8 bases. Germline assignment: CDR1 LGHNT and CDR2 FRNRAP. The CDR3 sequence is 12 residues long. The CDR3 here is CASGSYGYEQYF. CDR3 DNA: TGTGCTAGTGGTTCCTACGGTTACGAGCAGTACTTC. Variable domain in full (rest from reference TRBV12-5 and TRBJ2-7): DARVTQTPRHKVTEMGQEVTMRCQPILGHNTVFWYRQTMMQGLELLAYFRNRAPLDDSGMPKDRFSAEMPDATLATLKIQPSEPRDSAVYFCASGSYGYEQYFGPGTRLTVT.

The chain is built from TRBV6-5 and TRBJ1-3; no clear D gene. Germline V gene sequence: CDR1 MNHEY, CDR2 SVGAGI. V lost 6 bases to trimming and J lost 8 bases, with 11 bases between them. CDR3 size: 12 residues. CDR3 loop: CASRRTTDTIYF. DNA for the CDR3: TGTGCCAGCAGGCGAACTACGGACACCATATATTTT.

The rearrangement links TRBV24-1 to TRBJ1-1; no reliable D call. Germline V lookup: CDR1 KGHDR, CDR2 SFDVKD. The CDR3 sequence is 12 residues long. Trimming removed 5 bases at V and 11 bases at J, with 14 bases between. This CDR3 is CATSVLTRRAFF. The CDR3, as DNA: TGTGCCACCAGTGTCCTGACAAGGCGTGCTTTCTTT.

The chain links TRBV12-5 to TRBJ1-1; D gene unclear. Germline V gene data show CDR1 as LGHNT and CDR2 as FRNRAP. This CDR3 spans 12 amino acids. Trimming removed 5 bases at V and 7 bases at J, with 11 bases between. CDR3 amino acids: CASGQHSLEAFF. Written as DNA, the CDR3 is TGTGCTAGTGGTCAACATAGCCTTGAAGCTTTCTTT.

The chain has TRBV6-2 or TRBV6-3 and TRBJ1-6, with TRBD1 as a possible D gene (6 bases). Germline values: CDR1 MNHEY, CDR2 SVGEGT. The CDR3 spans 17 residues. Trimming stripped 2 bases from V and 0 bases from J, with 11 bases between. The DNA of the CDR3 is TGTGCCAGCAGTTACGGGACAAGCAGCTCCTATAATTCACCCCTCCACTTT. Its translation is CASSYGTSSSYNSPLHF.

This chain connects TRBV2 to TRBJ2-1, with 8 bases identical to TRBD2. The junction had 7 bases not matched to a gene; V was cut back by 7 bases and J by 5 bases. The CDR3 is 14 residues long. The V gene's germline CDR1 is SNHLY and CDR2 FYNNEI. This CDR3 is CASNPGGTNNEQFF. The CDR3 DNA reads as TGTGCCAGCAACCCGGGGGGGACCAACAATGAGCAGTTCTTC.

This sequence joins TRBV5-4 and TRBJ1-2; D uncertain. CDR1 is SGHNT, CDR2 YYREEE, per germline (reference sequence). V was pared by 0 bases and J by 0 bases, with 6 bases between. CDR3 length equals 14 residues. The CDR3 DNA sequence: TGTGCCAGCAGCTTGGACGGCCCTAACTATGGCTACACCTTC. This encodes CASSLDGPNYGYTF.

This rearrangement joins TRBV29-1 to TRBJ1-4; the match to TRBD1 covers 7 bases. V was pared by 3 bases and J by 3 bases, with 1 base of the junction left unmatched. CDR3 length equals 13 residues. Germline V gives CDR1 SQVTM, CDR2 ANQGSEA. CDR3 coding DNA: TGCAGCGTTGAGACAGGGTCTAATGAAAAACTGTTTTTT. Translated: CSVETGSNEKLFF. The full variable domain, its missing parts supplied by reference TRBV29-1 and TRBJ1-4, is SAVISQKPSRDICQRGTSLTIQCQVDSQVTMMFWYRQQPGQSLTLIATANQGSEATYESGFVIDKFPISRPNLTFSTLTVSNMSPEDSSIYLCSVETGSNEKLFFGSGTQLSVL.

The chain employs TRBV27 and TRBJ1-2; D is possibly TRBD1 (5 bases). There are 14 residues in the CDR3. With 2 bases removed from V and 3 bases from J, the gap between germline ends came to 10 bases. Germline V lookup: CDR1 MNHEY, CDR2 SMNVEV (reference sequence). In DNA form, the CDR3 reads TGTGCCAGCAGTTTAGGGGGTTCCGACTATGGCTACACCTTC. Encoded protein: CASSLGGSDYGYTF.

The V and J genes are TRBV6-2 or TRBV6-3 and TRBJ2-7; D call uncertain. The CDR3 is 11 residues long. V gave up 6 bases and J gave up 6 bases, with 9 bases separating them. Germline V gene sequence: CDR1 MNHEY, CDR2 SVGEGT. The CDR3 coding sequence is TGTGCCAGCAGCCTTGGTCGCGAGCAGTACTTC. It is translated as CASSLGREQYF.

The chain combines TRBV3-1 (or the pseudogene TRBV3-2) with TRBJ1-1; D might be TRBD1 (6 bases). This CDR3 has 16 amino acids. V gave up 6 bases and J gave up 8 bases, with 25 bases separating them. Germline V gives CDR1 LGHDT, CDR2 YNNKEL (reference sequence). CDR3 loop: CASSLIAGAAITEAFF. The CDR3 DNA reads TGTGCCAGCAGTCTCATCGCGGGGGCCGCGATAACCGAAGCTTTCTTT.

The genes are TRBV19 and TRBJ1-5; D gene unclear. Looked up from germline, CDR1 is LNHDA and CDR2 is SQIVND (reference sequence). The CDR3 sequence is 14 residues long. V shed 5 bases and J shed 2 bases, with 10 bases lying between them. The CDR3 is CASSRQSGNQPQHF. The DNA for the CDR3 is TGTGCCAGTAGTCGGCAATCGGGCAATCAGCCCCAGCATTTT. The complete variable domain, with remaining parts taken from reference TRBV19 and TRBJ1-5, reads DGGITQSPKYLFRKEGQNVTLSCEQNLNHDAMYWYRQDPGQGLRLIYYSQIVNDFQKGDIAEGYSVSREKKESFPLTVTSAQKNPTAFYLCASSRQSGNQPQHFGDGTRLSIL.

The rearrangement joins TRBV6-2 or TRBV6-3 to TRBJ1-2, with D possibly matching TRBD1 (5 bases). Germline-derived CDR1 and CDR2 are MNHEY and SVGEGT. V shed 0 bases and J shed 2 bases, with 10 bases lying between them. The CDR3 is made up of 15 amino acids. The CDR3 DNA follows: TGTGCCAGCAGTTACTCGGAGGGGCCGAACTATGGCTACACCTTC. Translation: CASSYSEGPNYGYTF.

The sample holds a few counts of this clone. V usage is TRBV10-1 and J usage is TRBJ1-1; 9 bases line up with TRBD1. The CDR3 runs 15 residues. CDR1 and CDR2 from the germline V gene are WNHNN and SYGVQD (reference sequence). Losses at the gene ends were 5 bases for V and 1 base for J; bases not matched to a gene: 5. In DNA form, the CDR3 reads TGCGCCAGCAGTACAGGGGGCGCGGAGAACACTGAAGCTTTCTTT. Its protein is CASSTGGAENTEAFF.

CDR3 residues: CASSHRQGTSYEQYF. CDR3 DNA: TGTGCCAGCAGCCACAGACAGGGGACGTCCTACGAGCAGTACTTC. The chain links TRBV11-2 to TRBJ2-7, with 8 bases lining up with TRBD1. Germline lookup yields CDR1 SGHAT and CDR2 FQNNGV. V was clipped by 5 bases and J by 1 base; unmatched bases: 7. The CDR3 is 15 residues long.

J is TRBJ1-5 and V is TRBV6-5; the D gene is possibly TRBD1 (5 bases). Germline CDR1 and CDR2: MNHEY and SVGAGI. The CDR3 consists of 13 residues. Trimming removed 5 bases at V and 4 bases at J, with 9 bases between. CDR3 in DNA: TGTGCCAGCAGTCAACAGGCTAATCAGCCCCAGCATTTT. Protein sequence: CASSQQANQPQHF.

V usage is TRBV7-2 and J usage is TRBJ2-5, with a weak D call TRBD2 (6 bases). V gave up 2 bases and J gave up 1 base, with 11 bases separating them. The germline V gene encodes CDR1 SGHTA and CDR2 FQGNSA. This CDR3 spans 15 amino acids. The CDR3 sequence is CASSLWNGGQETQYF. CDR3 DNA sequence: TGTGCCAGCAGCTTATGGAACGGGGGCCAAGAGACCCAGTACTTC.

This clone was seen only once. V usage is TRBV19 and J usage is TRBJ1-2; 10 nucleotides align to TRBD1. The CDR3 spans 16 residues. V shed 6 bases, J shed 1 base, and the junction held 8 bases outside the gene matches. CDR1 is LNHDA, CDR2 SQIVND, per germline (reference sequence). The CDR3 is CASSWDRGFLNYGYTF. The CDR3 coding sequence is TGTGCCAGTAGCTGGGACAGGGGTTTTCTTAACTATGGCTACACCTTC.

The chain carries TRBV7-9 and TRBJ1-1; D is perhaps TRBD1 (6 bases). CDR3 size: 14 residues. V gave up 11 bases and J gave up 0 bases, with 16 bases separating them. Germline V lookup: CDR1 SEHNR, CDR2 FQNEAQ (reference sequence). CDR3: CAGDIQFMNTEAFF. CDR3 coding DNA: TGTGCCGGGGACATACAGTTCATGAACACTGAAGCTTTCTTT. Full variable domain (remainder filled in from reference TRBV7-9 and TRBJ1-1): DTGVSQNPRHKITKRGQNVTFRCDPISEHNRLYWYRQTLGQGPEFLTYFQNEAQLEKSRLLSDRFSAERPKGSFSTLEIQRTEQGDSAMYLCAGDIQFMNTEAFFGQGTRLTVV.

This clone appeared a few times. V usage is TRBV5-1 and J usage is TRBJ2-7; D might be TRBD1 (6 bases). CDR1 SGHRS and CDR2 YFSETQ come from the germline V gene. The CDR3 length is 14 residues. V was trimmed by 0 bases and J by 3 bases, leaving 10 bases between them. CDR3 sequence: CASSLGQDIYEQYF. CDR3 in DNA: TGCGCCAGCAGCTTGGGACAGGATATCTACGAGCAGTACTTC.

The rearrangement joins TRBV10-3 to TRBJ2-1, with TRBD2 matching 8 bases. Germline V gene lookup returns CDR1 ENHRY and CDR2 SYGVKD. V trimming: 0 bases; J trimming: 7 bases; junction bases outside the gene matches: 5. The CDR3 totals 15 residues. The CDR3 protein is CAISESFAGGNEQFF. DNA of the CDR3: TGTGCCATCAGTGAGTCGTTTGCGGGGGGAAATGAGCAGTTCTTC.